This TCR beta chain was observed in a study of neurological immune-mediated disorders (dated by TCRdb to between 2017 and 2020). A note on the overall study: Using UMI-based sequencing, the study compared peripheral blood TCR-beta repertoires from patients with HTLV-I-associated myelopathy (HAM/TSP), patients with multiple sclerosis, and healthy controls. The roughly 110 TCR-beta libraries covered PBMC samples along with longitudinal samples, technical triplicates, and paired sorted CD4+ and CD8+ T-cell subsets. The cohort comprised around 70 subjects: 15 or so HAM/TSP patients, roughly 34 multiple sclerosis patients and about 20 healthy controls. Broad study findings and their caveats: TCR clonal expansion was greatest in HAM/TSP patients and smallest in MS patients, who ranked below even healthy controls. Across subjects, expanded clones never shared an identical CDR3 amino acid sequence, which suggests that the TCR-beta repertoires in every group were private.

cDNA was synthesized by template-switch 5'RACE using a primer carrying a 10-nucleotide random unique molecular identifier by which each TCR transcript was tagged. Every sequencing run covered 15-18 subjects and yielded more than 160 million TCR-beta sequences. Total RNA was extracted with the RNeasy kit. Using the KAPA Real-time Library Amplification kit, TCR-beta VDJ regions were amplified with primers for the TCR constant region and the 5'RACE anchor. Sample indexes and Illumina adaptors were added in a first PCR, and a second PCR then increased library yield. The roughly 650 bp TCR product was size-selected on a 2% E-gel SizeSelection system after Ampure bead purification. Before pooling, library quality was assessed on a Bioanalyzer, concentration was determined with Qubit, and library quantification was performed with the Kapa Library Quantification kit. An Illumina HiSeq 2500 sequenced the libraries paired-end 2 x 150 bp. To increase sequence diversity, roughly 24-32% phiX was spiked into each library pool. The authors' analysis ran thus. The UMI-based MiGEC pipeline processed quality-filtered reads and removed over 90% of raw TCR sequences during error correction. VDJ genes were aligned to IMGT germline references, and each clonotype was defined by a unique CDR3 amino acid sequence together with V-J genes. VDJtools evaluated clonal expansion, Shannon diversity and CDR3 relatedness (CalcPairwiseDistances, ClusterSamples); CLCbio workbench built phylogenetic trees. Using coefficient-of-variation modelling across technical triplicates, the study counted a clone as expanded if it had at least 8 unique UMIs. TCRdb ran its own pipeline on the public reads, namely fastp trimming at Q25 and MiXCR clone calling, and kept in-frame beta chains. Each record represents a unique CDR3 protein, reported with the most common genes and DNA among its rows. Here the V and J calls rest on TCRdb's processing, not on the authors' analysis. Recorded for this sample are about 38,000 distinct CDR3 sequences; about 4.8% of them occurred a single time. The ten largest make up approximately 8.7% of the sample.

Counted from cysteine to phenylalanine, this CDR3 has 15 amino acids. Solely the CDR3 DNA is kept, with 45 bases framed from the first base. CDR1 and CDR2 were assigned from the germline V gene as SGHDN and FVKESK. A distance of 19 bases separates the germline ends of V and J, which lose 6 bases and 5 bases respectively. This clonotype was seen repeatedly, ten times or more. Its antigen is still unknown. No much larger clone is present one base from it, and per-base qualities are unavailable. The healthy controls were volunteers from blood banks in Maryland, USA. For sorted-subset TCR libraries, about a million sorted CD4+ or CD8+ T cells were used. Peripheral blood was subjected to Ficoll-Hypaque density gradient centrifugation to isolate PBMCs, which were then cryopreserved in liquid nitrogen. The study also sequenced paired sorted CD4+ and CD8+ subsets from healthy controls, HAM/TSP patients and MS patients.

The rearrangement combines TRBV14 with TRBJ1-1, and possibly TRBD1, on 6 matching bases. The source of this sequence is a man in his late teens or twenties in good health. The sequenced sample consisted of CD4+ T cells from blood. The encoded CDR3 is CASRITGRAWTEAFF. The DNA sequence is TGTGCCAGCAGGATCACAGGGAGGGCGTGGACTGAAGCTTTCTTT.